The clone carrying this T cell receptor beta chain was observed many times. This specimen comes from a study of T cell repertoires in cytomegalovirus infection. Study-level background: It was the public TCR beta signatures that indicated both CMV infection and matching HLA type.

V was clipped by 7 bases and J by 3 bases, with 15 bases between them. The CDR3 length is 14 residues. TCRdb used MiXCR to reprocess the reads, holding one entry per CDR3 protein. The sample holds about 320,000 distinct CDR3 sequences, 9% to 9.5% seen once. The rearrangement uses TRBV12-3 or TRBV12-4 and TRBJ1-1; no clear D gene. Sequencing was carried out using PBMCs. The clonotype originates from a human donor in good health (CMV status not recorded). Some clones in this sample may be carry-over from other donors' samples. DNA of the CDR3: TGTGCCAGCATCATTGGAGGAAGGCACACTGAAGCTTTCTTT. Translated, it gives CASIIGGRHTEAFF.